The clone carrying this T cell receptor (beta chain) was seen many times. No antigen is known for it. The data are from a study of T cells in Graves' hyperthyroidism and ophthalmopathy. Patients were excluded for uncontrolled infection, other autoimmune disease, pregnancy or lactation. PBMCs were obtained from over 8.5 ml fresh peripheral blood. TCR beta CDR3 regions were amplified from RNA. The TCR CDR3 was amplified in a first-round RT-PCR using the HTBI primer set. TCRdb itself ran the multiplex PCR reads through MiXCR, one entry per CDR3 protein. The table lists about 260,000 distinct CDR3 sequences, roughly 17% of them singletons. Study-wide points: The blood repertoire included most of the expanded thyroid clonotypes above 0.001. For ophthalmopathy, model prediction preceded onset by a median approximately 6 months.

Germline CDR1 is SGHDT and CDR2 is YYEEEE. CDR3 length: 14 amino acids. V was clipped by 5 bases and J by 3 bases, with 14 bases between them. The sequencing input was blood. The clonotype originates from a woman aged 18-30 years with Graves' ophthalmopathy. The rearrangement links TRBV5-6 to TRBJ1-1; D possibly corresponds to TRBD1 (5 bases). CDR3 residues: CASRARQGDTEAFF. For the CDR3, the DNA is TGTGCCAGCAGGGCCCGGCAGGGCGACACTGAAGCTTTCTTT. The variable domain in full, with the rest retrieved from reference TRBV5-6 and TRBJ1-1, is DAGVTQSPTHLIKTRGQQVTLRCSPKSGHDTVSWYQQALGQGPQFIFQYYEEEERQRGNFPDRFSGHQFPNYSSELNVNALLLGDSALYLCASRARQGDTEAFFGQGTRLTVV.